The next 7 T cell receptor beta chains were all read from a single sample in a study of tumor-infiltrating lymphocytes in primary liver carcinoma. From roughly 20-30 mg of unsorted bulk tissue, DNA and RNA were co-extracted together. TCR beta cDNA was reverse-transcribed from 400 to 500 ng of total RNA. The reaction used a constant-region primer and ProtoScript II reverse transcriptase. Three-round nested multiplex PCR performed with slightly modified ARM-PCR produced the TCR beta libraries. Investigators reported that the first two PCR rounds, at 10 cycles each, used TRBV1-TRBV30 forward primers with a C-beta reverse primer. TCRdb passed the multiplex PCR reads through MiXCR, listing each CDR3 protein once. Seen here are approximately 100,000 distinct CDR3 sequences, about 62% observed once, and the top ten hold 10% to 15%. The specimen was liver tumor tissue from sampling region 2. Subset denoted: tumor region T2, inferior pole. The receptors shown here come from an older woman with primary liver carcinoma and hepatitis B virus infection.

About this clonotype: One junction end does not reproduce the germline sequence, and a read error may be involved. The chain links TRBV6-5 to TRBJ2-2; D gene uncertain. Germline values: CDR1 MNHEY, CDR2 SVGAGI. The CDR3 length is 17 residues. This CDR3 reads CASSYSNPRRNTVELFF. DNA for the CDR3: TGTGCCAGCAGTTACTCGAATCCTAGAAGAAACACCGTGGAGCTGTTTTTT.

As for this clonotype: Germline and junction disagree at one end, which may indicate a read error. The rearrangement links TRBV6-5 to TRBJ1-2; TRBD1 is a possible D gene (5 bases). Germline V gives CDR1 MNHEY, CDR2 SVGAGI. The CDR3 spans 13 residues. The CDR3 DNA follows: TGTGCTAGCAGCAACAGGCTCAAAGATGGCTACACCTTC. Translated, it gives CASSNRLKDGYTF.

The gene calls are TRBV2 and TRBJ1-2; D remains ambiguous. The germline CDR1 and CDR2 sequences are SNHLY and FYNNEI. The CDR3 consists of 12 residues. V lost 3 bases to trimming and J lost 4 bases, with 6 bases between them. The CDR3 is CASSEVLYGYTF. CDR3 sequence (DNA): TGTGCCAGCAGTGAGGTCCTCTATGGCTACACCTTC.

The V call is TRBV5-1, the J call TRBJ2-5; TRBD2 matches at 7 bases. Trimming removed 4 bases from V and 4 bases from J; junction bases left unmatched: 13. Germline assignment: CDR1 SGHRS and CDR2 YFSETQ. This CDR3 has 16 amino acids. Here the CDR3 DNA reads TGCGCCAGCAGCCCCGGACCAGCGGGACGGTCAGAGACCCAGTACTTC. Encoded protein: CASSPGPAGRSETQYF. Full variable domain (remainder filled in from reference TRBV5-1 and TRBJ2-5): KAGVTQTPRYLIKTRGQQVTLSCSPISGHRSVSWYQQTPGQGLQFLFEYFSETQRNKGNFPGRFSGRQFSNSRSEMNVSTLELGDSALYLCASSPGPAGRSETQYFGPGTRLLVL.

This clonotype was seen once. At one end, the junction sequence differs from germline, possibly due to a read error. V and J are TRBV14 and TRBJ2-1; D ambiguous. Germline V gene sequence: CDR1 SGHDN, CDR2 FVKESK. CDR3 length: 16 amino acids. The CDR3 sequence: CACSQVGVTGLGEQFF. Here the CDR3 DNA reads TGTGCCTGCAGCCAAGTGGGCGTGACTGGCCTTGGTGAGCAGTTCTTC. Variable domain in full (rest from reference TRBV14 and TRBJ2-1): EAGVTQFPSHSVIEKGQTVTLRCDPISGHDNLYWYRRVMGKEIKFLLHFVKESKQDESGMPNNRFLAERTGGTYSTLKVQPAELEDSGVYFCACSQVGVTGLGEQFFGPGTRLTVL.

In its sample, this clonotype was seen once. Germline and junction disagree at one end, which may indicate a read error. This sequence joins TRBV4-2 and TRBJ2-6; D not certain. This CDR3 region has 20 residues. Germline CDR1 LGHNA, CDR2 YNFKEQ. The CDR3 protein is CASSPSRVALGVSGANVLTF. The CDR3 DNA reads as TGTGCGAGCAGCCCCTCCCGAGTGGCCTTAGGCGTCTCTGGGGCCAACGTCCTGACTTTC.

V usage is TRBV20-1 and J usage is TRBJ2-3; tentative D call: TRBD2 (7 bases). This CDR3 has 15 residues. CDR1 and CDR2 (germline): DFQATT, SNEGSKA (reference sequence). Trimming pared 7 bases from V and 3 bases from J, leaving 20 bases between. The CDR3 sequence: CSVSGGGSLTDTQYF. CDR3 coding DNA: TGCAGTGTGTCGGGGGGCGGGAGTTTGACAGATACGCAGTATTTT.